The 6 T cell receptor beta chains listed next were all sequenced from one sample in a study of blood T cells in healthy people across ages (dated by TCRdb to 2013 to 2016). The library was built by means of 5' RACE. Sequencing instrument: Illumina HiSeq 2500. A second PCR of about 7 to 12 cycles was performed with a sample-barcoded 5' primer and a J-beta primer mix. TCRdb reworked the public reads: Q25 trimming with fastp, MiXCR clone assembly, productive beta chains retained. Duplicate CDR3 protein sequences are folded into a single record with the most common DNA and genes. This sample lists fewer than 1,200,000 distinct CDR3 sequences; under 30% were detected once. The top ten constitute 0.65% to 0.95% of the sample. The sample was also linked to a second study, of T cells of mothers and their children.

Material: blood. These receptors were obtained from a girl aged 2-10 years in good health.

This clonotype was found a few times. The V and J genes are TRBV6-2 or TRBV6-3 and TRBJ2-3; D tentatively fits TRBD1 or TRBD2 (5 bases each). From germline, CDR1 is MNHEY and CDR2 SVGEGT. Trimming left V 10 bases short and J 1 base short, with 12 bases between. The length of the CDR3 is 13 residues. The CDR3 sequence is CATMRDGTDTQYF. DNA for the CDR3: TGTGCCACTATGAGGGACGGCACAGATACGCAGTATTTT.

The chain combines TRBV4-2 with TRBJ2-5; 9 nucleotides match TRBD2. This CDR3 is built from 19 residues. Germline V gene data show CDR1 as LGHNA and CDR2 as YNFKEQ. Trimming cost V 0 bases and J 5 bases; bases outside gene matches: 16. CDR3 sequence reads: CASSQERPLSSGSSETQYF. The CDR3, as DNA: TGTGCCAGCAGCCAAGAAAGGCCGTTAAGTAGCGGGAGTTCGGAGACCCAGTACTTC.

The genes are TRBV18 and TRBJ1-1; TRBD1 agrees at 7 bases. V gave up 3 bases and J gave up 11 bases; unmatched junction bases: 9. Germline V gene sequence: CDR1 KGHSH, CDR2 LQKENI. This CDR3 contains 13 residues. The CDR3 coding sequence is TGTGCCAGCTCACCTCAGGGGGGGATATCGGCTTTCTTT. Amino acids: CASSPQGGISAFF.

This clonotype has just a few counts. The chain uses TRBV29-1 and TRBJ1-2; D perhaps matches TRBD1 (5 bases). Germline CDR1 and CDR2: SQVTM and ANQGSEA. The CDR3 sequence is 13 residues long. V was pared by 6 bases and J by 5 bases, with 16 bases between. Here the CDR3 DNA reads TGCAGCGTCCGTGATCTCGGGGGATATGGCTACACCTTC. As protein: CSVRDLGGYGYTF.

The chain carries TRBV7-2 and TRBJ2-3; D call uncertain. Looked up from germline, CDR1 is SGHTA and CDR2 is FQGNSA. V dropped 4 bases and J dropped 4 bases, with 15 bases sitting between them. CDR3 length equals 15 residues. The CDR3 region has the DNA TGTGCCAGCAGCTCGACTCTATATGGCCCAGATACGCAGTATTTT. Amino acids: CASSSTLYGPDTQYF.

This clonotype was seen more than once but under ten times. The chain combines TRBV14 with TRBJ2-5, with TRBD2 identical over 8 bases. The better agreement between TRBJ2-7 and the DNA end casts doubt on the J call. The V gene's germline CDR1 is SGHDN and CDR2 FVKESK. CDR3 length: 15 amino acids. CDR3 sequence (DNA): TGTGCCAGCAGCCAAGATAGCGGGATAACCCACGAGCAGTACTTC. It encodes CASSQDSGITHEQYF.